This note documents a single TCR beta chain sequence. Its antigen remains unidentified. Treatment denoted: oral pan-JAK inhibitor, 5-10 mg twice daily. Peripheral blood, together with lesional scalp punch biopsies, was collected from alopecia areata patients. CD4+ and CD8+ T cells were sorted from PBMCs. cDNA prepared by RNA extraction and subsequent reverse transcription served as the template for sequencing. Using immunoSEQ multiplex PCR, the repertoire was profiled, and TCRdb retains in-frame clones only, with some absent. The sample lists hundreds of thousands of clones; around 64% were seen once. This specimen belongs to a study of CD8+ T cells in alopecia areata. This CDR3 contains 13 residues. Per the germline V gene, CDR1 is SNHLY and CDR2 is FYNNEI. The V end lost 3 bases, the J end lost 4 bases, and 7 bases lay between the germline ends. Study-level points and caveats: A single nonresponder leaves the baseline CD8+ expansion link to response uncertain. Alopecia totalis/universalis scalp especially showed more expanded CD8+ clones than normal scalp.

V gene TRBV2 combines with J gene TRBJ1-5; D not resolved. The origin of this receptor is a human donor with alopecia areata. This material consisted of CD4+ T cells sorted from blood, taken at roughly week 53, from a patient treated with tofacitinib. The CDR3 loop is CASSDSKNQPQHF. The CDR3 nucleotides are TGTGCCAGCAGTGACAGCAAAAATCAGCCCCAGCATTTT.